The present T cell receptor (beta chain) was sequenced within a study of CD8 T cells in Susac syndrome. Random hexamers were used to reverse transcribe the RNA input (roughly 0.5 to 1 ug). The immunoSEQ assay covered 54 Vbeta and 13 Jbeta segments for CDR3. MiXCR was run by TCRdb on the immunoSEQ multiplex PCR reads, yielding one entry per CDR3 protein. Here the sample spans around 200,000 distinct CDR3 sequences, approximately 90% being singletons. Study-level results: Individuals included in the TCR sequencing and HLA analysis were acknowledged by the study to be relatively few in number.

As for this clonotype: The antigen remains unidentified.

V lost 6 bases and J 0 bases, leaving 12 bases between the germline ends. This CDR3 is 15 amino acids long. Both CD4+ and CD8+ T cells were negatively isolated, and TEMRA cells underwent FACS enrichment. The sample consisted of CD8+ T cells from PBMCs. The rearrangement links TRBV12-3 or TRBV12-4 to TRBJ2-4, with D possibly being TRBD2 (5 bases). This TCR derives from a human donor with multiple sclerosis. The CDR3 sequence: CASRPRDLAKNIQYF. The CDR3 bases are TGTGCCAGCAGGCCCCGGGATTTAGCCAAAAACATTCAGTACTTC.